These 17 T cell receptor beta chains came from one sample sequenced in a study of blood T cell repertoires in COVID-19. Sequencing used immunoSEQ multiplex PCR; TCRdb keeps in-frame clones, though not all of them. Of fewer than 400,000 clones listed, approximately 88% are singletons. The sample was PBMCs or T cells enriched from blood (not recorded which). The origin of the receptors is a woman aged 18-35 years who had recovered from COVID-19.

V is TRBV6-1 and J is TRBJ1-1; tentative D call: TRBD1 (5 bases). V lost 1 base, J lost 1 base, and 7 bases lay in between. The length of the CDR3 is 14 residues. Germline values: CDR1 MNHNS, CDR2 SASEGT. The DNA for the CDR3 is TGTGCCAGCAGTGAAGGCAGGGCGAACACTGAAGCTTTCTTT. Its protein product is CASSEGRANTEAFF.

The sample holds one count of this clone. The V call is TRBV5-1, the J call TRBJ1-1; TRBD1 matches at 9 bases. The CDR3 is made up of 14 amino acids. The V gene end was trimmed by 4 bases and the J gene end by 3 bases; junction bases not matched to a gene: 4. The V gene's germline CDR1 is SGHRS and CDR2 YFSETQ. DNA for the CDR3: TGCGCCAGCAGCCCCGACAGGGGGGACACTGAAGCTTTCTTT. Its protein product is CASSPDRGDTEAFF.

The chain recombines TRBV5-1 with TRBJ1-2; D not resolved. Germline V gives CDR1 SGHRS, CDR2 YFSETQ. V lost 4 bases and J 0 bases, leaving 7 bases between the germline ends. CDR3 length: 13 residues. The CDR3 sequence: CASSQVANYGYTF. CDR3 DNA: TGCGCCAGCAGCCAAGTAGCTAACTATGGCTACACCTTC. The full variable domain, rest sourced from reference TRBV5-1 and TRBJ1-2, is KAGVTQTPRYLIKTRGQQVTLSCSPISGHRSVSWYQQTPGQGLQFLFEYFSETQRNKGNFPGRFSGRQFSNSRSEMNVSTLELGDSALYLCASSQVANYGYTFGSGTRLTVV.

The V and J genes are TRBV7-9 and TRBJ2-1, with 9 nucleotides matching TRBD2. The J segment lost 8 bases and the V segment lost 4 bases, leaving 6 bases of the junction unmatched. Germline V lookup: CDR1 SEHNR, CDR2 FQNEAQ (reference sequence). The length of the CDR3 is 14 residues. CDR3 sequence reads: CASSSPGLADEQFF. DNA for the CDR3: TGTGCCAGCAGCTCGCCGGGACTAGCCGATGAGCAGTTCTTC.

This clone was picked up a small number of times. The chain is built from TRBV6-4 and TRBJ2-5; 11 bases are a match to TRBD2. Trimming removed 5 bases from V and 3 bases from J; junction bases left unmatched: 5. Germline loops: CDR1 MRHNA, CDR2 SNTAGT. This CDR3 is built from 15 residues. CDR3 DNA sequence: TGTGCCAGCAGTTCCGGGACTAGCGGAAAAGAGACCCAGTACTTC. Its translation: CASSSGTSGKETQYF.

This clone was observed a single time. The rearrangement joins TRBV21-1 to TRBJ1-5. TRBV21-1 is assigned pseudogene status. This CDR3 contains 16 residues. The CDR3 region has the DNA TGTGCCAGCAGCAAACCCTCTTGTTCTAGCAATCAGCCCCAGCATTTT. Amino acids: CASSKPSCSSNQPQHF.

The J gene is TRBJ2-3, the V gene TRBV29-1; D is possibly TRBD2 (6 bases). The CDR3 has 15 amino acids. The V end lost 1 base, the J end lost 2 bases, and 13 bases lay between the germline ends. Germline values: CDR1 SQVTM, CDR2 ANQGSEA. The CDR3, as DNA: TGCAGCGTTGAAGGGGGGGAGTGGGACACAGATACGCAGTATTTT. Translating gives CSVEGGEWDTDTQYF.

The gene calls are TRBV6-1 and TRBJ2-4; D remains ambiguous. Germline V lookup: CDR1 MNHNS, CDR2 SASEGT. V dropped 0 bases and J dropped 3 bases, with 15 bases sitting between them. The CDR3 has 17 amino acids. The CDR3 loop reads CASSEALLPVSKNIQYF. CDR3 bases: TGTGCCAGCAGTGAAGCGCTCCTCCCCGTTAGCAAAAACATTCAGTACTTC.

The chain recombines TRBV3-1 (or the pseudogene TRBV3-2) with TRBJ1-1; TRBD1 matches 10 bases. This CDR3 is 15 amino acids long. V was clipped by 1 base and J by 4 bases; unmatched bases: 3. Per germline, CDR1 LGHDT and CDR2 YNNKEL (reference sequence). The CDR3 DNA sequence: TGTGCCAGCAGCCAAGGGACAGGGGGTCGCACTGAAGCTTTCTTT. Residues: CASSQGTGGRTEAFF.

V is TRBV2 and J is TRBJ2-1; D is ambiguous. The CDR3 contains 13 residues. V was pared by 7 bases and J by 2 bases, with 9 bases between. The V gene's germline CDR1 is SNHLY and CDR2 FYNNEI. CDR3 sequence: CASITGPYNEQFF. DNA of the CDR3: TGTGCCAGCATAACTGGGCCCTACAATGAGCAGTTCTTC.

V gene TRBV29-1 combines with J gene TRBJ1-2; TRBD1 is a possible D gene (5 bases). This CDR3 is 13 amino acids long. Trimming pared 3 bases from V and 4 bases from J, leaving 12 bases between. The germline CDR1 and CDR2 sequences are SQVTM and ANQGSEA. The CDR3 spells CSVDLAQGYGYTF. For the CDR3, the DNA is TGCAGCGTTGACCTGGCGCAGGGCTATGGCTACACCTTC.

The rearrangement joins TRBV18 to TRBJ2-1, with D maybe TRBD2 (6 bases). The CDR3 runs to 18 residues. Trimming removed 1 base from V and 0 bases from J, with 16 bases in between. Germline V gene lookup returns CDR1 KGHSH and CDR2 LQKENI. CDR3 DNA sequence: TGTGCCAGCTCACCACTCCCCCTTAGCGGCACCTCCTACAATGAGCAGTTCTTC. The encoded protein is CASSPLPLSGTSYNEQFF.

The rearrangement joins TRBV29-1 to TRBJ1-1, with D perhaps TRBD1 (6 bases). The CDR3 is 12 amino acids. Germline V gene data show CDR1 as SQVTM and CDR2 as ANQGSEA. With 4 bases removed from V and 8 bases from J, the gap between germline ends came to 14 bases. DNA of the CDR3: TGCAGCGTTGTGGACAGCCCGGGAGAAGCTTTCTTT. Translated: CSVVDSPGEAFF.

This clone was observed once. The J gene is TRBJ1-6, the V gene TRBV28; 10 bases match TRBD1. Per the germline V gene, CDR1 is MDHEN and CDR2 is SYDVKM. V lost 7 bases, J lost 7 bases, and 4 bases stayed unmatched. The CDR3 loop spans 14 amino acids. The chain's CDR3 is CASKRQGANSPLHF. CDR3 sequence (DNA): TGTGCCAGCAAGAGACAGGGGGCAAATTCACCCCTCCACTTT.

This chain connects TRBV5-1 to TRBJ1-3; D may be TRBD1 (6 bases). The CDR3 extends over 14 amino acids. V shed 9 bases and J shed 0 bases, with 13 bases lying between them. The germline CDR1 and CDR2 sequences are SGHRS and YFSETQ. CDR3 DNA: TGCGCCAACTCCAGGGGTAACTCTGGAAACACCATATATTTT. This encodes CANSRGNSGNTIYF.

The chain uses TRBV19 and TRBJ2-7, with D hard to call. Germline values: CDR1 LNHDA, CDR2 SQIVND (reference sequence). V was trimmed by 3 bases and J by 0 bases, leaving 9 bases between them. The CDR3 loop spans 14 amino acids. DNA of the CDR3: TGTGCCAGTAGTATTGGGCCTAACTCCTACGAGCAGTACTTC. It specifies CASSIGPNSYEQYF.

CDR3 sequence: CAWSVFRDTEAFF. CDR3 nucleotide sequence: TGTGCCTGGAGTGTGTTCAGGGACACTGAAGCTTTCTTT. The chain has TRBV30 and TRBJ1-1; TRBD1 might be the D (5 bases). Trimming shortened V by 0 bases and J by 3 bases, and 8 bases separated the two germline ends. This CDR3 spans 13 amino acids. Germline CDR1 reads GTSNPN; CDR2 reads SVGIG (reference sequence).